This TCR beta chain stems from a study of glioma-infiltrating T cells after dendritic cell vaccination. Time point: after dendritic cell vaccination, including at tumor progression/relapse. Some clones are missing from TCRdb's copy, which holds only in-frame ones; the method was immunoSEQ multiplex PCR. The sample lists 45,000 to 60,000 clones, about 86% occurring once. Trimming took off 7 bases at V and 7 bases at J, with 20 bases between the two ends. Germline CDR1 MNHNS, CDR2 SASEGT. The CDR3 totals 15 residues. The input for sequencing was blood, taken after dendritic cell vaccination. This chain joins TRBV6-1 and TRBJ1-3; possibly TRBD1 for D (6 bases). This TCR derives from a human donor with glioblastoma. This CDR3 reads CASIPQTGNRNTIYF. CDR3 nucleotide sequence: TGTGCCAGCATCCCGCAAACAGGGAATAGGAACACCATATATTTT.